One T cell receptor beta chain is described in this entry. What it binds is unknown. The data belong to a study of T cell responses to AZD1222 COVID-19 vaccine. Overall study findings and caveats: Along spike, vaccine-associated CD4 TCRs were found throughout, with dominance at 160-218 and 743-854. Rises in breadth and depth of Spike-specific TCRs came after two AZD1222 doses. Nearly half of spike-specific TCRs reportedly target unmutated variant regions. Donors were mostly white British, more females; clonal diversity possibly underestimated.

Trimming stripped 3 bases from V and 5 bases from J, with 10 bases between. The CDR3 runs to 13 residues. Germline-derived CDR1 and CDR2 are MNHEY and SMNVEV (reference sequence). The method was immunoSEQ multiplex PCR; TCRdb's version includes in-frame clones alone and lacks a portion of them. The sample yields about 130,000 clones, around 90% seen once. Source: peripheral blood, taken on day 0 of AZD1222 vaccination. The clonotype was recovered from an adult in good health. The chain joins TRBV27 to TRBJ1-1, with a weak D call TRBD1 (5 bases). The CDR3 region has the DNA TGTGCCAGCAGTTTCGCAGGGAGGACTGAAGCTTTCTTT. It yields the protein CASSFAGRTEAFF.